A selection of T cell receptor beta chains follows, all from one sample in a study of T cell changes during pregnancy in multiple sclerosis. TCRdb keeps only in-frame clones here, not all; method: immunoSEQ multiplex PCR. Among about 38,000 clones listed, roughly 90% were seen once. The material was CD8+ T cells from peripheral blood mononuclear cells, obtained in the third trimester of pregnancy. These TCRs come from a female donor with multiple sclerosis, enrolled in a pregnancy study. The CDR3 runs from the conserved cysteine through the conserved F or W. The order of the fields is V gene, D gene, clone size, J gene, CDR3 DNA, CDR3 protein. The D gene is left open where the match is weak. Clone sizes are given selectively: once, few, many, or a class where the clone is expanded.

V: TRBV7-9; D: NA; size: NA; J: TRBJ2-1; DNA: TGTGCCAGCACTAGCCGAGGACTAAACGACAATGAGCAGTTCTTC; CDR3: CASTSRGLNDNEQFF
V: TRBV29-1; D: TRBD2; size: NA; J: TRBJ2-1; DNA: TGCAGCGTTGAAGCGTGGGGTAGCGGGAGGGCCATGGAGCAGTTCTTC; CDR3: CSVEAWGSGRAMEQFF
V: TRBV16; D: NA; size: NA; J: TRBJ2-5; DNA: TGTGCCAGCAGCCAAGATAACAGGCGGACACTCGAGACCCAGTACTTC; CDR3: CASSQDNRRTLETQYF
V: TRBV5-4; D: NA; size: NA; J: TRBJ1-1; DNA: TGTGCCAGCAGCCTCGGACCCGCGGGAGAGATGGAAGCTTTCTTT; CDR3: CASSLGPAGEMEAFF
V: TRBV4-1; D: TRBD2; size: NA; J: TRBJ2-5; DNA: TGCGCCAGCAGACCACTAGCGGGAGGGCCCGGAGAGACCCAGTACTTC; CDR3: CASRPLAGGPGETQYF
V: TRBV7-9; D: TRBD2; size: NA; J: TRBJ2-7; DNA: TGTGCCAGCAGCGCACCGGGACTAGCGGGAGGCTACGAGCAGTACTTC; CDR3: CASSAPGLAGGYEQYF
V: TRBV30; D: TRBD2; size: NA; J: TRBJ2-3; DNA: TGTGCCTGGAGCATAGCGGGAGGCACAGATACGCAGTATTTT; CDR3: CAWSIAGGTDTQYF
V: TRBV7-6; D: TRBD1; size: NA; J: TRBJ1-1; DNA: TGTGCCAGCAGCCTCTCAGGGGGTGGTGAAGCTTTCTTT; CDR3: CASSLSGGGEAFF
V: TRBV27; D: NA; size: NA; J: TRBJ2-7; DNA: TGTGCCAGCAGCGCGGGGATGGGGCCCTACGAGCAGTACTTC; CDR3: CASSAGMGPYEQYF
V: TRBV10-3; D: TRBD2; size: NA; J: TRBJ2-3; DNA: TGTGCCATCAGGGGGGAACTAGCGGGTATCACAGATACGCAGTATTTT; CDR3: CAIRGELAGITDTQYF
V: TRBV6-5; D: TRBD1; size: NA; J: TRBJ2-3; DNA: TGTGCCAGCAGTTACTCGCAGGGGGCAGATACGCAGTATTTT; CDR3: CASSYSQGADTQYF
V: TRBV11-2; D: NA; size: NA; J: TRBJ2-5; DNA: TGTGCCAGCAGCTTCTGGGGCGATGAGACCCAGTACTTC; CDR3: CASSFWGDETQYF
V: TRBV27; D: NA; size: NA; J: TRBJ2-7; DNA: TGTGCCAGCAGTCCTGACAGTTCCTACGAGCAGTACTTC; CDR3: CASSPDSSYEQYF
V: TRBV2; D: TRBD2; size: NA; J: TRBJ2-7; DNA: TGTGCCAGCAGTGCAGTGGGACTAGCGGGAGACTACGAGCAGTACTTC; CDR3: CASSAVGLAGDYEQYF
V: TRBV28; D: NA; size: NA; J: TRBJ1-5; DNA: TGTGCCAGCAGTTTAACTGGCGCGGCTCAGCCCCAGCATTTT; CDR3: CASSLTGAAQPQHF
V: TRBV11-2; D: NA; size: NA; J: TRBJ2-3; DNA: TGTGCCAGCAGCTTAGGGCCCACTTGGGGGGTTCCAGATACGCAGTATTTT; CDR3: CASSLGPTWGVPDTQYF
V: TRBV4-1; D: TRBD1; size: NA; J: TRBJ2-7; DNA: TGCGCCAGCAGCCAGGCGGCCGGGACAGCACTTTCCTACGAGCAGTACTTC; CDR3: CASSQAAGTALSYEQYF
V: TRBV7-9; D: TRBD2; size: NA; J: TRBJ2-5; DNA: TGTGCCAGCAGCCCCCGGCTTAGCGGGGGGGACCAAGAGACCCAGTACTTC; CDR3: CASSPRLSGGDQETQYF
V: TRBV5-4; D: NA; size: NA; J: TRBJ1-5; DNA: TGTGCCAGCAGCTTGGGAGGCGAGGCGGCTCAGCCCCAGCATTTT; CDR3: CASSLGGEAAQPQHF
V: TRBV7-6; D: TRBD2; size: NA; J: TRBJ2-7; DNA: TGTGCCAGCAGCGAGCGGGAGCACGACGAGCAGTACTTC; CDR3: CASSEREHDEQYF
V: TRBV11-2; D: NA; size: NA; J: TRBJ2-7; DNA: TGTGCCAGCAGCTCCCGGGACTCTTCCTACGAGCAGTACTTC; CDR3: CASSSRDSSYEQYF
V: TRBV6-6; D: NA; size: NA; J: TRBJ2-7; DNA: TGTGCCAGCAGTTACTCGGAAACAGAGGAGCAGTACTTC; CDR3: CASSYSETEEQYF
V: TRBV11-3; D: NA; size: once; J: TRBJ2-2; DNA: TGTGCCAGCAGCTTCCGGGGGACCTACACCGGGGAGCTGTTTTTT; CDR3: CASSFRGTYTGELFF
V: TRBV29-1; D: TRBD2; size: NA; J: TRBJ2-5; DNA: TGCAGCGTTGAGGGAGGGCCAAGCCCCCAAGAGACCCAGTACTTC; CDR3: CSVEGGPSPQETQYF
V: TRBV7-9; D: TRBD1; size: once; J: TRBJ1-2; DNA: TGTGCCAGCAGCTTACCCCAACAGGGGGAGGACCTTTATGGCTACACCTTC; CDR3: CASSLPQQGEDLYGYTF
V: TRBV2; D: TRBD1; size: NA; J: TRBJ1-3; DNA: TGTGCCAGCAGTGAATATTGGACAGGAGCCTCTGGAAACACCATATATTTT; CDR3: CASSEYWTGASGNTIYF
V: TRBV28; D: TRBD2; size: once; J: TRBJ2-2; DNA: TGTGCCAGCAGTTTTCCCCCTCAACTAGCGGGAGCAGCCGGGGAGCTGTTTTTT; CDR3: CASSFPPQLAGAAGELFF
V: TRBV7-9; D: NA; size: NA; J: TRBJ2-7; DNA: TGTGCCAGCAGCTCTATTTTACGCGGAGCAGGGATACACGAGCAGTACTTC; CDR3: CASSSILRGAGIHEQYF
V: TRBV25-1; D: NA; size: NA; J: TRBJ2-1; DNA: TGTGCCAGCAGTGAATTGGGACTTCTCAATGAGCAGTTCTTC; CDR3: CASSELGLLNEQFF
V: TRBV28; D: TRBD1; size: NA; J: TRBJ1-3; DNA: TGTGCCAGCAGTTTTCGGGACAGGGGACGCTCCGTCTCTGGAAACACCATATATTTT; CDR3: CASSFRDRGRSVSGNTIYF
V: TRBV12-5; D: TRBD2; size: once; J: TRBJ2-7; DNA: TGTGCTAGTGGTTTGGGAGCTAGCGGGAGCCACGAGCAGTACTTC; CDR3: CASGLGASGSHEQYF
V: TRBV7-2; D: TRBD1; size: NA; J: TRBJ1-1; DNA: TGTGCCAGCAGCTCGCCCCCCGGACAGGGATTCGGCACTGAAGCTTTCTTT; CDR3: CASSSPPGQGFGTEAFF
V: TRBV19; D: NA; size: once; J: TRBJ1-2; DNA: TGTGCCAGTAGTCATGGCAACAACTATGGCTACACCTTC; CDR3: CASSHGNNYGYTF
V: TRBV9; D: TRBD1; size: NA; J: TRBJ2-1; DNA: TGTGCCAGCAGCGCAAGGGACAGCTCCTACAATGAGCAGTTCTTC; CDR3: CASSARDSSYNEQFF
V: TRBV29-1; D: TRBD2; size: NA; J: TRBJ2-1; DNA: TGCAGCGCGGAAGGCTGGGCGGGAGTTGAGCAGTTCTTC; CDR3: CSAEGWAGVEQFF
V: TRBV7-3; D: TRBD2; size: NA; J: TRBJ2-3; DNA: TGTGCCAGCAGCTTAACAGCGGGGCCCACAGATACGCAGTATTTT; CDR3: CASSLTAGPTDTQYF
V: TRBV7-9; D: NA; size: NA; J: TRBJ2-7; DNA: TGTGCCAGCAGCTTAGCTGGGGGCAAGTCCCCCTACGAGCAGTACTTC; CDR3: CASSLAGGKSPYEQYF
V: TRBV27; D: NA; size: NA; J: TRBJ2-5; DNA: TGTGCCAGCAGTGTGCGACAGGGAGGAGAGACCCAGTACTTC; CDR3: CASSVRQGGETQYF
V: TRBV7-9; D: TRBD1; size: NA; J: TRBJ2-2; DNA: TGTGCCAGCAGCCGACAGGGGGTGACTACCGGGGAGCTGTTTTTT; CDR3: CASSRQGVTTGELFF
V: TRBV5-1; D: NA; size: NA; J: TRBJ2-5; DNA: TGCGCCAGCAGCTCTGGGGTCGACAGAAAAGAGACCCAGTACTTC; CDR3: CASSSGVDRKETQYF
V: TRBV30; D: TRBD1; size: NA; J: TRBJ2-7; DNA: TGTGCCTGGAGTAGCGGGACAGGGTTTTACGAGCAGTACTTC; CDR3: CAWSSGTGFYEQYF
V: TRBV20-1; D: TRBD2; size: NA; J: TRBJ2-7; DNA: TGCAGTGCTAGAGATCTGCGGGACTACCTATTC; CDR3: CSARDLRDYLF
V: TRBV5-4; D: NA; size: NA; J: TRBJ2-7; DNA: TGTGCCAGCAGCTTGGTTACAGGCCTCCTCTCCTACGAGCAGTACTTC; CDR3: CASSLVTGLLSYEQYF
V: TRBV5-1; D: NA; size: NA; J: TRBJ2-6; DNA: TGCGCCAGCAGCTGGAGGGGGGGCGGGGCTGGGGCCAACGTCCTGACTTTC; CDR3: CASSWRGGGAGANVLTF
V: TRBV4-1; D: NA; size: NA; J: TRBJ1-5; DNA: TGCGCCAGCAGCCAAGTTGCGGATAGCAATCAGCCCCAGCATTTT; CDR3: CASSQVADSNQPQHF
V: TRBV30; D: TRBD2; size: NA; J: TRBJ2-2; DNA: TGTGCCTGGAGTGCCACGGGAGGGCCTATTTCGATCACCGGGGAGCTGTTTTTT; CDR3: CAWSATGGPISITGELFF
V: TRBV4-1; D: TRBD1; size: NA; J: TRBJ1-1; DNA: TGCGCCAGCAGCCCAACCGGACAGGGGGCCACTGAAGCTTTCTTT; CDR3: CASSPTGQGATEAFF
V: TRBV4-3; D: NA; size: NA; J: TRBJ2-6; DNA: TGCGCCAGCAGCCAAGATCTTGCCAGTCGGAGCTCTGGGGCCAACGTCCTGACTTTC; CDR3: CASSQDLASRSSGANVLTF
V: TRBV9; D: TRBD1; size: NA; J: TRBJ2-5; DNA: TGTGCCAGCAGCGTAGATGGGACAGGGAGAGAGACCCAGTACTTC; CDR3: CASSVDGTGRETQYF
V: TRBV11-2; D: NA; size: NA; J: TRBJ2-1; DNA: TGTGCCAGCAGCTTAGAGCTAGGATATGAGCAGTTCTTC; CDR3: CASSLELGYEQFF
V: TRBV6-4; D: NA; size: few; J: TRBJ2-6; DNA: TGTGCCAGCAGTGAGGAGGGCGAATCTGGGGCCAACGTCCTGACTTTC; CDR3: CASSEEGESGANVLTF
V: TRBV27; D: NA; size: NA; J: TRBJ2-7; DNA: TGTGCCAGCAGTAGGGGCCACGAGCAGTACTTC; CDR3: CASSRGHEQYF
V: TRBV29-1; D: NA; size: NA; J: TRBJ1-2; DNA: TGCAGCGTTGAATCGGGGGAAGCTAACTATGGCTACACCTTC; CDR3: CSVESGEANYGYTF
V: TRBV5-6; D: TRBD2; size: NA; J: TRBJ2-1; DNA: TGTGCCAGCAGCTTGGGTCTAGCGGGAGTCACTGAGCAGTTCTTC; CDR3: CASSLGLAGVTEQFF
V: TRBV6-5; D: NA; size: NA; J: TRBJ1-4; DNA: TGTGCCAGCAGTTACGACAGAATTGGTGAAAAACTGTTTTTT; CDR3: CASSYDRIGEKLFF
V: TRBV11-3; D: TRBD2; size: NA; J: TRBJ2-2; DNA: TGTGCCAGCAGCCCTCTAGCGGGAAACACCGGGGAGCTGTTTTTT; CDR3: CASSPLAGNTGELFF
V: TRBV5-6; D: TRBD2; size: NA; J: TRBJ2-3; DNA: TGTGCCAGCAGCTTGGACGGGACTAGCGTCACAGATACGCAGTATTTT; CDR3: CASSLDGTSVTDTQYF
V: TRBV15; D: NA; size: NA; J: TRBJ2-3; DNA: TGTGCCACCAGCACAGAGTGGTCAGGCGGGCGTACGCAGTATTTT; CDR3: CATSTEWSGGRTQYF
V: TRBV27; D: TRBD1; size: NA; J: TRBJ2-3; DNA: TGTGCCAGCAGTCCCCAGGGGGCTCCCACAGATACGCAGTATTTT; CDR3: CASSPQGAPTDTQYF
V: TRBV29-1; D: NA; size: once; J: TRBJ2-5; DNA: TGCAGCGTTGACGGTTTGGACAGGGAGGGTTTCCAAGAGACCCAGTACTTC; CDR3: CSVDGLDREGFQETQYF